Below are 18 T cell receptor beta chains sequenced from a single sample in a study of cytomegalovirus exposure and HLA in healthy donors (dated by TCRdb to 2015 to 2018). The method was the immunoSEQ multiplex PCR assay. TCRdb took this table from immuneACCESS and kept in-frame rearrangements with V and J called. Such tables lack part of the clones; where checked against another copy, unresolved V genes explain under half of the gap, and the rest is unexplained. Across this sample there are 300,000 or so clones, with nearly 90% seen only once. Clones ranked in the top ten supply approximately 0.96% of the sample. The sequencing input was PBMCs. The source of these receptors is a man younger than 40 in good health and CMV-seronegative.

V is TRBV6-1 and J is TRBJ1-6; TRBD1 is a possible D gene (6 bases). The CDR3 is 15 amino acids. The V gene lost 3 bases and the J gene lost 4 bases, with 10 bases spanning the gap. Germline loops: CDR1 MNHNS, CDR2 SASEGT. The chain's CDR3 is CASSDRTAYNSPLHF. CDR3 nucleotides: TGTGCCAGCAGTGACAGGACAGCTTATAATTCACCCCTCCACTTT.

V gene TRBV10-3 combines with J gene TRBJ2-6; D is undetermined. The ends were cut back, 7 bases at V and 2 bases at J, with 9 bases in the middle. CDR1 and CDR2 (germline): ENHRY, SYGVKD. This CDR3 region has 14 residues. The CDR3 DNA sequence: TGTGCCATCACTCGGCAGGCTGGGGCCAACGTCCTGACTTTC. Its protein is CAITRQAGANVLTF.

The chain joins TRBV2 to TRBJ1-4; D is unclear. The length of the CDR3 is 14 residues. V was cut by 2 bases and J by 8 bases, with 12 bases left in between. Germline CDR1 SNHLY, CDR2 FYNNEI. CDR3 amino acids: CASSEFRGGEKLFF. As DNA, the CDR3 is TGTGCCAGCAGTGAATTCCGGGGTGGCGAAAAACTGTTTTTT. Looking up the rest from reference TRBV2 and TRBJ1-4 gives the full variable domain: EPEVTQTPSHQVTQMGQEVILRCVPISNHLYFYWYRQILGQKVEFLVSFYNNEISEKSEIFDDQFSVERPDGSNFTLKIRSTKLEDSAMYFCASSEFRGGEKLFFGSGTQLSVL.

This rearrangement joins TRBV15 to TRBJ1-1, with TRBD1 matching 7 bases. CDR3 length equals 15 residues. Per germline, CDR1 LNHNV and CDR2 YYDKDF (reference sequence). The ends lost 3 bases at V and 1 base at J; junction bases unmatched: 5. The CDR3 DNA sequence: TGTGCCACCAGCAGGCGGACAGGCAAGAACACTGAAGCTTTCTTT. It is translated as CATSRRTGKNTEAFF. Full variable domain (outside the CDR3, taken from reference TRBV15 and TRBJ1-1): DAMVIQNPRYQVTQFGKPVTLSCSQTLNHNVMYWYQQKSSQAPKLLFHYYDKDFNNEADTPDNFQSRRPNTSFCFLDIRSPGLGDTAMYLCATSRRTGKNTEAFFGQGTRLTVV.

The V and J genes are TRBV18 and TRBJ2-1; D gene uncertain. Germline CDR1 and CDR2: KGHSH and LQKENI. Trimming removed 0 bases at V and 9 bases at J, with 9 bases between. CDR3 length equals 13 residues. CDR3 amino acids: CASSPPYHGEQFF. For the CDR3, the DNA is TGTGCCAGCTCACCACCGTATCACGGTGAGCAGTTCTTC.

The V call is TRBV9, the J call TRBJ2-7, with 9 bases identical to TRBD2. The CDR3 loop spans 14 amino acids. Looked up from germline, CDR1 is SGDLS and CDR2 is YYNGEE. With V trimmed by 2 bases and J by 6 bases, 6 bases remained unmatched. The CDR3 spells CASSVGGTSSEQYF. The CDR3 DNA reads TGTGCCAGCAGCGTGGGGGGGACTAGCTCCGAGCAGTACTTC. The full variable domain, in which reference TRBV9 and TRBJ2-7 provide the parts outside the CDR3, is DSGVTQTPKHLITATGQRVTLRCSPRSGDLSVYWYQQSLDQGLQFLIQYYNGEERAKGNILERFSAQQFPDLHSELNLSSLELGDSALYFCASSVGGTSSEQYFGPGTRLTVT.

CDR3 bases: TGCGCCAGCAGCCCCGGACAGGGCCTTACCTACGAGCAGTACTTC. It translates to CASSPGQGLTYEQYF. V gene TRBV5-1 combines with J gene TRBJ2-7, with 8 bases matching TRBD1. The J segment lost 2 bases and the V segment lost 4 bases, leaving 8 bases of the junction unmatched. Per the germline V gene, CDR1 is SGHRS and CDR2 is YFSETQ. The CDR3 contains 15 residues.

The chain combines TRBV11-2 with TRBJ2-3; 9 bases map to TRBD2. The trim removed 5 bases at V and 7 bases at J, leaving 7 bases unmatched. This CDR3 has 14 residues. The germline CDR1 and CDR2 sequences are SGHAT and FQNNGV. The CDR3 reads CASSPRLAVYTQYF. The CDR3 bases are TGTGCCAGCAGCCCTCGACTAGCGGTGTATACGCAGTATTTT.

The chain couples TRBV6-1 to TRBJ1-2; D might be TRBD1 (5 bases). Germline loops: CDR1 MNHNS, CDR2 SASEGT. Between the trimmed V and J ends, which lost 6 bases and 8 bases, there was a span of 19 bases. The CDR3 sequence is 14 residues long. In nucleotides, the CDR3 is TGTGCCAGCAGAGACAACACACAGGCACGGGGCTACACCTTC. This encodes CASRDNTQARGYTF.

This chain links TRBV6-5 with TRBJ1-6; no reliable D call. V was cut by 6 bases and J by 9 bases, with 18 bases left in between. Germline V lookup: CDR1 MNHEY, CDR2 SVGAGI. This CDR3 has 15 amino acids. This CDR3 reads CASSRNRPVVSPLHF. The CDR3 nucleotides are TGTGCCAGCAGCCGCAACCGCCCAGTTGTTTCACCCCTCCACTTT.

The chain recombines TRBV5-5 with TRBJ1-2, with TRBD1 matching over 7 bases. Per germline, CDR1 SGHKS and CDR2 YYEKEE (reference sequence). J was trimmed by 2 bases and V by 4 bases; bases with no gene match: 11. The CDR3 loop spans 16 amino acids. The CDR3 sequence: CASSPSPDRPNYGYTF. The CDR3 coding sequence is TGTGCCAGCAGCCCTTCCCCGGACAGGCCGAACTATGGCTACACCTTC.

In this sample, this clone turned up a few times. J is TRBJ1-2 and V is TRBV20-1; D unresolved. V dropped 6 bases and J dropped 10 bases, with 12 bases sitting between them. This CDR3 region has 10 residues. Germline assignment: CDR1 DFQATT and CDR2 SNEGSKA (reference sequence). CDR3 loop: CSAPGRDYTF. CDR3 nucleotides: TGCAGTGCCCCGGGGAGGGACTACACCTTC.

The J gene is TRBJ1-4, the V gene TRBV7-9, with a weak D call TRBD1 (6 bases). CDR1 and CDR2 (germline): SEHNR, FQNEAQ (reference sequence). Trimming stripped 0 bases from V and 7 bases from J, with 9 bases between. CDR3 length: 14 residues. DNA of the CDR3: TGTGCCAGCAGCTTAGCCGGCAGGGGTGAAAAACTGTTTTTT. It translates to CASSLAGRGEKLFF. The entire variable domain, with the rest obtained from reference TRBV7-9 and TRBJ1-4, is as follows: DTGVSQNPRHKITKRGQNVTFRCDPISEHNRLYWYRQTLGQGPEFLTYFQNEAQLEKSRLLSDRFSAERPKGSFSTLEIQRTEQGDSAMYLCASSLAGRGEKLFFGSGTQLSVL.

The J gene is TRBJ2-1, the V gene TRBV6-5, with 8 bases matching TRBD2. This CDR3 contains 14 residues. J gave up 2 bases and V 6 bases, and 3 bases lay outside the gene matches. The germline gives CDR1 MNHEY, CDR2 SVGAGI. CDR3: CASSRGGTYNEQFF. The CDR3 DNA is TGTGCCAGCAGCCGCGGGGGGACCTACAATGAGCAGTTCTTC.

In DNA form, the CDR3 reads TGTGCCAGTAGTATGACAGGTAGCTATGGCTACACCTTC. This gives the protein CASSMTGSYGYTF. This chain joins TRBV19 and TRBJ1-2, with D perhaps matching TRBD1 (6 bases). Deletions cut 3 bases from V and 4 bases from J, with 9 bases between. The germline V gene encodes CDR1 LNHDA and CDR2 SQIVND (reference sequence). The CDR3 contains 13 residues.

This chain links TRBV7-9 with TRBJ1-4; 7 bases agree with TRBD1. V lost 0 bases and J lost 0; bases outside the gene matches: 1. The CDR3 has 16 amino acids. The germline gives CDR1 SEHNR, CDR2 FQNEAQ (reference sequence). CDR3 amino acids: CASSLAQGSTNEKLFF. Here the CDR3 DNA reads TGTGCCAGCAGCTTAGCACAGGGGTCAACTAATGAAAAACTGTTTTTT.

The V call is TRBV19, the J call TRBJ2-1, with 8 positions matching TRBD1. The CDR3 totals 16 residues. Germline CDR1 reads LNHDA; CDR2 reads SQIVND (reference sequence). Trimming took 7 bases from V and 0 from J; bases not matched to a gene: 8. The CDR3 nucleotides are TGTGCCAGTATCGAGAGGACAGGGATCTCCTACAATGAGCAGTTCTTC. Translated: CASIERTGISYNEQFF.

The chain carries TRBV7-6 and TRBJ2-5; 14 positions match TRBD2. V was clipped by 5 bases and J by 5 bases; unmatched bases: 4. Germline lookup yields CDR1 SGHVS and CDR2 FNYEAQ. CDR3 size: 15 residues. CDR3 residues: CASSTGLAGEETQYF. The CDR3 DNA follows: TGTGCCAGCAGCACGGGACTAGCGGGGGAGGAGACCCAGTACTTC.